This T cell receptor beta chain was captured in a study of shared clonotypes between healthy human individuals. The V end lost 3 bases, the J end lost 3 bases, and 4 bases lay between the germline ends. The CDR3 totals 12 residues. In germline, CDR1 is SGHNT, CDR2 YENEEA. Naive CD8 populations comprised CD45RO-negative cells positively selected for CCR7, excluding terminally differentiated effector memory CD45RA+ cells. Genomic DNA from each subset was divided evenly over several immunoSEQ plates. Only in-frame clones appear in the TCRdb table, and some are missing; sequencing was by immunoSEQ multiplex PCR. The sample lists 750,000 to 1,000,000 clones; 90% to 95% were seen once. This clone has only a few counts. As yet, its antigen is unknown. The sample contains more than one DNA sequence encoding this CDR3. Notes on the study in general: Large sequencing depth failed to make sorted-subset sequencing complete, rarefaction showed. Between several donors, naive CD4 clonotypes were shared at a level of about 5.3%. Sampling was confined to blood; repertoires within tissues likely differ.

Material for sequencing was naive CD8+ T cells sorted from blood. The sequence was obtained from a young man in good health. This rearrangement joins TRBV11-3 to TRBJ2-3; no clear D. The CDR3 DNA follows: TGTGCCAGCAGCTTGGGAACAGATACGCAGTATTTT. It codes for CASSLGTDTQYF.